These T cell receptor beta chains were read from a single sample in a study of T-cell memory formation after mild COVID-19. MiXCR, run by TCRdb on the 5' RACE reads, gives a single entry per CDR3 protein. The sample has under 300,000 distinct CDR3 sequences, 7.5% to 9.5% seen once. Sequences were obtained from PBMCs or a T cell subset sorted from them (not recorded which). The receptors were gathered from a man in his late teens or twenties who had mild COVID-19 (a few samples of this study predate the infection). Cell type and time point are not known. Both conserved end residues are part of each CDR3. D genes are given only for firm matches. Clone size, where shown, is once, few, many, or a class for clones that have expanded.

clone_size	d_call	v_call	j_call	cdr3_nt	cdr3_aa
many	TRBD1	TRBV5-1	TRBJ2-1	TGCGCCAGCAGCAAGGGACAGGAGTACAATGAGCAGTTCTTC	CASSKGQEYNEQFF
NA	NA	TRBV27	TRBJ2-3	TGTGCCAGCAGTAAAACCCCCGGGGACGTCATCACAGATACGCAGTATTTT	CASSKTPGDVITDTQYF
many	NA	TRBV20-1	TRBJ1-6	TGCAGTGCTCCCGCGGGGAGCTCCTATAATTCACCCCTCCACTTT	CSAPAGSSYNSPLHF
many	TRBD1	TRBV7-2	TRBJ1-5	TGTGCCAGCAGCTTAGCTGGGGGGGCTGCCAGGGGGAATCAGCCCCAGCATTTT	CASSLAGGAARGNQPQHF
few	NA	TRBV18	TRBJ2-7	TGTGCCAGCTCACCTGTCGGGGGCGGATGGGAGCAGTACTTC	CASSPVGGGWEQYF
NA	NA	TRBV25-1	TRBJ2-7	TGTGCCAGCAGTGAACTGGTCGATCTTCGGAACGAGCAGTACTTC	CASSELVDLRNEQYF
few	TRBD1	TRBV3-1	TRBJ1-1	TGTGCCAGCAGCCAAGCTGGACAGGGGCTGAACACTGAAGCTTTCTTT	CASSQAGQGLNTEAFF
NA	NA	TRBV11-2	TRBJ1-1	TGTGCCAGCAGCCTCCGGGGGGTAAGCACTGAAGCTTTCTTT	CASSLRGVSTEAFF
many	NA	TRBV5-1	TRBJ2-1	TGCGCCAGCAGCTCAGGGGAAGCCTACAATGAGCAGTTCTTC	CASSSGEAYNEQFF
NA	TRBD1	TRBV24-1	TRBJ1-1	TGTGCCACCAGTGATTCAAAGACAGGGCCGAGGGATACTGAAGCTTTCTTT	CATSDSKTGPRDTEAFF
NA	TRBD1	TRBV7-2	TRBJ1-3	TGTGCCAGCAGCTGGACAGGGGGCTATGGAAACACCATATATTTT	CASSWTGGYGNTIYF
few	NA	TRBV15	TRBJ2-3	TGTGCCACCAGCAGAGATGTTAGCACGCAGTATTTT	CATSRDVSTQYF
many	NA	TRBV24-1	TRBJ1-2	TGTGCCACCAGTGATTTGTCGGGCTACACCTTC	CATSDLSGYTF
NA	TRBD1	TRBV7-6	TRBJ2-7	TGTGCCAGCAGCCCCCGGACAGGGACAGACTACGAGCAGTACTTC	CASSPRTGTDYEQYF
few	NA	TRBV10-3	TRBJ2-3	TGTGCCATCAGTGAGTCCACAGATACGCAGTATTTT	CAISESTDTQYF
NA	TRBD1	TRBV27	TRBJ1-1	TGTGCCAGCAGTTTCTCCGGGACAGGGGGCACTTGGGACACTGAAGCTTTCTTT	CASSFSGTGGTWDTEAFF
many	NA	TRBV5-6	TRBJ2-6	TGTGCCAGCAGCCTGAGAATAGGGGGCGGGGTCGACGTCCTGACTTTC	CASSLRIGGGVDVLTF